The sequence of this TCR beta chain was determined in a study of a mutant IDH1 vaccine in newly diagnosed glioma. Study-wide background: Patients received vaccination from 4-6 weeks after radiotherapy alone, or with temozolomide cycles. The earlier regimen, radiotherapy, temozolomide, or both, was most often both. Overall study findings and caveats: Whatever changes occurred in top peripheral T cell clonotypes seemed unrelated to pseudoprogression.

V shed 0 bases, J shed 5 bases, and the junction held 8 bases outside the gene matches. CDR1 and CDR2 (germline): LGHNA, YNFKEQ. This CDR3 has 16 residues. Produced via immunoSEQ multiplex PCR; TCRdb's table is partial and in-frame only. The sample has approximately 82,000 clones; around 85% are singletons. Concerning this clone itself: Its target is not known.

Sample time point: week 23, last vaccination. With topical imiquimod, each dose of the vaccine consisted of 300 ug of mutant IDH1 20-mer peptide. Astrocytomas found in donors were new, WHO grade 3 or 4, IDH1-mutant and ATRX-lost. The sequence derives from a woman aged 45-65 years with glioma. J is TRBJ1-2 and V is TRBV4-2; the match to TRBD1 covers 8 bases. The input for sequencing was PBMCs, taken from a glioma patient whose treatment included an IDH1 peptide vaccine. The CDR3 DNA is TGTGCCAGCAGCCAAGATCGGGCAGGGGGCGGGTATGGCTACACCTTC. As protein: CASSQDRAGGGYGYTF.